What follows describes a single TCR beta chain. Here immunoSEQ multiplex PCR was the method, and the copy in TCRdb shows in-frame clones only, minus some. In the table there are around 80,000 clones, less than 95% of which are singletons. Trimming removed 5 bases at V and 1 base at J, with 18 bases between. Germline assignment: CDR1 KGHSH and CDR2 LQKENI. The CDR3 extends over 17 amino acids. The sample's time point: peripheral blood 6 weeks after treatment start. The entry originates in a study of PD-L1 blockade in urothelial cancer. This receptor was taken from a woman older than 75 with urothelial cancer. The genes are TRBV18 and TRBJ1-3; D ambiguous. The sequencing here drew on PBMCs, taken around atezolizumab (anti-PD-L1) treatment. The CDR3 is CASSTTTGEGSGNTIYF. CDR3 DNA sequence: TGTGCCAGCTCAACAACGACTGGGGAGGGATCTGGAAACACCATATATTTT. Using reference TRBV18 and TRBJ1-3 for the parts outside the CDR3, the full variable domain is NAGVMQNPRHLVRRRGQEARLRCSPMKGHSHVYWYRQLPEEGLKFMVYLQKENIIDESGMPKERFSAEFPKEGPSILRIQQVVRGDSAAYFCASSTTTGEGSGNTIYFGEGSWLTVV.